These T cell receptor beta chains were read from a single sample in a study of control samples from healthy donors and cancer patients. Clones were sequenced by immunoSEQ multiplex PCR, and TCRdb holds only the in-frame ones, with some missing. The sample carries 45,000 to 60,000 clones, 90% to 95% recorded once. Material: blood. All receptors come from a young man in good health. CDR3s include the opening cysteine and the closing phenylalanine or tryptophan. The D gene is left open where the match is weak. Rows may omit the clone size; those that give it use once, few, many or a size class.

>.|TRBJ1-4|TRBV28|.|12
CATTRYPEKLFF
TGTGCCACCACCCGGTACCCTGAAAAACTGTTTTTT
>TRBD2|TRBJ2-1|TRBV30|.|15
CAWIWSSGGANEQFF
TGTGCCTGGATTTGGTCTAGCGGGGGGGCCAATGAGCAGTTCTTC
>.|TRBJ1-1|TRBV19|.|13
CASNPERSTEAFF
TGTGCCAGTAACCCCGAGAGGAGCACTGAAGCTTTCTTT
>.|TRBJ1-5|TRBV6-5|.|15
CASGLQAVRNQPQHF
TGTGCCAGCGGACTACAAGCGGTACGCAATCAGCCCCAGCATTTT
>TRBD1|TRBJ1-5|TRBV6-5|.|14
CASRKTGVGQPQHF
TGTGCCAGCAGAAAAACAGGGGTCGGGCAGCCCCAGCATTTT
>TRBD1|TRBJ1-2|TRBV9|.|14
CASSVGQGPYGYTF
TGTGCCAGCAGCGTCGGACAGGGGCCCTATGGCTACACCTTC
>TRBD1|TRBJ2-7|TRBV6-5|.|13
CASSPTGADEQYF
TGTGCCAGCAGTCCGACAGGGGCCGACGAGCAGTACTTC
>.|TRBJ2-1|TRBV9|.|15
CASSVDRTPYNEQFF
TGTGCCAGCAGCGTAGACCGGACACCCTACAATGAGCAGTTCTTC
>.|TRBJ2-1|TRBV5-1|.|14
CASRWGDPYNEQFF
TGCGCCAGCAGGTGGGGCGACCCTTACAATGAGCAGTTCTTC
>.|TRBJ1-6|TRBV11-2|once|11
CASSGNSPLHF
TGTGCCAGCAGCGGTAATTCACCCCTCCACTTT
>.|TRBJ1-1|TRBV11-2|once|12
CASSLRDTEAFF
TGTGCCAGCAGCTTGCGGGACACTGAAGCTTTCTTT
>.|TRBJ2-5|TRBV23-1|.|15
CASSQSPGGGETQYF
TGCGCCAGCAGTCAATCTCCAGGGGGGGGAGAGACCCAGTACTTC
>.|TRBJ2-5|TRBV18|.|13
CASSDTNQETQYF
TGTGCCAGCTCAGACACGAACCAAGAGACCCAGTACTTC
>.|TRBJ1-4|TRBV25-1|.|14
CASSEGVTNEKLFF
TGTGCCAGCAGTGAGGGGGTCACTAATGAAAAACTGTTTTTT
>.|TRBJ1-1|TRBV30|.|15
CAWQLKGGSATEAFF
TGTGCCTGGCAACTAAAGGGAGGGTCGGCCACTGAAGCTTTCTTT
>.|TRBJ1-6|TRBV6-5|.|15
CASNNGNRANSPLHF
TGTGCCAGCAACAACGGGAACAGGGCTAATTCACCCCTCCACTTT
>.|TRBJ2-2|TRBV5-1|.|14
CASSIGANTGELFF
TGCGCCAGCAGCATCGGAGCCAACACCGGGGAGCTGTTTTTT
>.|TRBJ1-4|TRBV27|.|13
CASSPTTNEKLFF
TGTGCCAGCAGTCCTACAACTAATGAAAAACTGTTTTTT
>.|TRBJ1-6|TRBV9|.|16
CASSVAAASQNSPLHF
TGTGCCAGCAGCGTAGCTGCAGCGAGTCAAAATTCACCCCTCCACTTT
>.|TRBJ1-1|TRBV4-2|.|14
CASSRGQLNTEAFF
TGTGCCAGCAGCCGAGGACAGCTGAACACTGAAGCTTTCTTT
>.|TRBJ2-7|TRBV5-6|.|14
CASTEQGIAYEQYF
TGTGCCAGCACCGAACAGGGCATCGCCTACGAGCAGTACTTC
>TRBD1|TRBJ2-7|TRBV2|.|16
CASKLPRGDRSYEQYF
TGTGCCAGCAAACTCCCGAGGGGGGACAGGAGCTACGAGCAGTACTTC
>.|TRBJ1-3|TRBV7-2|.|15
CASSPYGGSGNTIYF
TGTGCCAGCAGCCCCTACGGGGGCTCTGGAAACACCATATATTTT
>.|TRBJ2-5|TRBV28|.|17
CASRVPIGEGEEETQYF
TGTGCCAGCAGAGTTCCGATTGGCGAGGGGGAAGAAGAGACCCAGTACTTC
>.|TRBJ1-1|TRBV2|.|12
CASSWGDTEAFF
TGTGCCAGCAGTTGGGGGGACACTGAAGCTTTCTTT
>TRBD2|TRBJ2-1|TRBV6-5|.|15
CASILSGRANNEQFF
TGTGCCAGCATATTGAGCGGGAGGGCCAACAATGAGCAGTTCTTC
>.|TRBJ1-4|TRBV2|.|15
CASGDDSRDNEKLFF
TGTGCCAGCGGGGACGATTCGAGGGATAATGAAAAACTGTTTTTT